The entry that follows covers one TCR beta chain sequence. The data were taken from a study of blood T cell repertoires in COVID-19. Overall study context: Samples of COVID-19 (acute and convalescent) were obtained from the United States, Italy and Spain. PBMCs, B-cell-depleted T cells, or T cells provided the cDNA or gDNA that made up the material.

In the original processing: Reference gene primers were amplified, and this amplification served to estimate nucleated cell counts. Only in-frame clones appear in the TCRdb table, and some are missing; sequencing was by immunoSEQ multiplex PCR. The V and J calls and clone size were taken over from that table, and D and trimming were inferred from the DNA. The repertoire includes roughly 38,000 clones, approximately 90% of them detected once, and 2% to 2.5% sits in the top ten. From germline, CDR1 is SGHTA and CDR2 FQGNSA. Losses at the gene ends were 5 bases for V and 1 base for J; bases not matched to a gene: 4. The CDR3 spans 15 residues.

Sequencing input: peripheral blood. The TCR sequence derives from a man in his fifties with active COVID-19. The rearrangement links TRBV7-2 to TRBJ1-5; TRBD1 matches at 8 bases. The CDR3 loop reads CASSPQGGSNQPQHF. CDR3 sequence (DNA): TGTGCCAGCAGCCCACAGGGGGGAAGCAATCAGCCCCAGCATTTT.